This T cell receptor beta chain stems from a study of technical replicates of blood from a handful of donors. Trimming removed 2 bases at V and 3 bases at J, with 16 bases between. The CDR3 consists of 17 residues. Germline CDR1 reads MNHNS; CDR2 reads SASEGT. TCRdb's table, derived via immunoSEQ multiplex PCR, lists solely in-frame clones and lacks some. This table has some 77,000 clones, 96% appearing once. The receptor was derived from a human donor in good health. The sample was T cells isolated from PBMCs. The genes are TRBV6-1 and TRBJ2-2; D may be TRBD2 (7 bases). This CDR3 is CASSELGGAKDTGELFF. Written as DNA, the CDR3 is TGTGCCAGCAGTGAATTGGGGGGGGCGAAGGACACCGGGGAGCTGTTTTTT.